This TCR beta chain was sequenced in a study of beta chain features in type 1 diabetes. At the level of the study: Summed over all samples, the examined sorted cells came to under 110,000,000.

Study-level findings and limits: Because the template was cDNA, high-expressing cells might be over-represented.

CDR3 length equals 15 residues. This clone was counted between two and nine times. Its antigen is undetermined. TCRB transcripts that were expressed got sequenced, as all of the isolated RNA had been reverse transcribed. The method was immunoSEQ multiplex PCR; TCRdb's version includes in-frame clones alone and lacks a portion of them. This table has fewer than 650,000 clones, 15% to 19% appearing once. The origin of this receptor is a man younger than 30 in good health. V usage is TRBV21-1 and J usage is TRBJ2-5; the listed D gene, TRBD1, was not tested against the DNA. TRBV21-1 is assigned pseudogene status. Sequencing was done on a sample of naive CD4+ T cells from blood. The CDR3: CASSPRHTFQETQYF. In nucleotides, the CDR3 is TGTGCCAGCAGCCCCCGACACACTTTCCAAGAGACCCAGTACTTC.